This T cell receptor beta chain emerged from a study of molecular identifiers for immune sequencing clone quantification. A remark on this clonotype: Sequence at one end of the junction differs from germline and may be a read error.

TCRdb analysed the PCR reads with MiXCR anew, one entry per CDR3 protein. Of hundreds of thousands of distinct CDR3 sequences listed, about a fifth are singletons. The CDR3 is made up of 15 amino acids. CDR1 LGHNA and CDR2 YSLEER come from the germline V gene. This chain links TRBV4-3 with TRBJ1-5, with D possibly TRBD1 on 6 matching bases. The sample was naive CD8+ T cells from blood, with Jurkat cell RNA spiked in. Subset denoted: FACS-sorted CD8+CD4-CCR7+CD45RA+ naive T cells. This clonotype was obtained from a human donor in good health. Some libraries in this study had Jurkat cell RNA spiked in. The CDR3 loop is CASSKDWRGGQPQHF. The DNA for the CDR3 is TGCGCCAGCAGCAAAGATTGGAGGGGGGGTCAGCCCCAGCATTTT.